This T cell receptor beta chain was identified during a study of cytomegalovirus exposure and HLA in healthy donors. Points from the study as a whole: For most TCR beta V segments, an earlier analysis put the productive rate at about 90% or about 30% of the time. With high specificity and sensitivity, the classifier reportedly diagnosed cytomegalovirus status. It was taken for granted in presence/absence analyses that sequencing depth across donors was roughly uniform. Among the CMV-associated chains, three were confirmed in vitro as specific for CMV antigens.

In the PCR, 60 Vbeta and 13 Jbeta primers were used. Method: immunoSEQ multiplex PCR; TCRdb's copy keeps in-frame clones and lacks some. The table has over 150,000 clones, 65% to 85% seen once. This clone has just a few counts. What it recognizes is unknown. The receptor was derived from a woman aged 40 to 50 in good health and CMV-seropositive. The specimen was PBMCs.

Written as DNA, the CDR3 is TGTGCCAGCAGCTCCCCGACAGGGGGCTTGAACACTGAAGCTTTCTTT. It encodes CASSSPTGGLNTEAFF. V is TRBV6-6 and J is TRBJ1-1, with 10 bases matching TRBD1. Trimming cost V 6 bases and J 0 bases; bases outside gene matches: 7. Germline values: CDR1 MNHNY, CDR2 SVGAGI (reference sequence). The CDR3 sequence is 16 residues long.